This record concerns one TCR beta chain sequence. Its target antigen remains unknown. No base quality values were provided; no much bigger clone lies one nucleotide off. The library was produced with the immunoSEQ multiplex PCR assay. TCRdb mirrors the immuneACCESS table, restricted to in-frame sequences. Some clones are absent from its copies; in checked studies, under half trace to an unresolved V gene, and the reason for the others is unknown. This sample has approximately 31,000 clones in its table, and around 89% of those were observed once. Approximately 6.5% of the sample comes from the top ten. The record originates from a study of T cell changes during pregnancy in multiple sclerosis (dated by TCRdb to about 2019). For the wider study: In women with multiple sclerosis, the researchers looked at how the T cell repertoire shifted as pregnancy progressed.

The germline V gene (reference sequence) yields LNHDA for CDR1 and SQIVND for CDR2. V loses 0 bases, J loses 1 base, and the germline ends lie 13 bases apart. The CDR3 starts with the cysteine, ends with the phenylalanine, and has 17 residues. The DNA shown is the 51-base CDR3, in frame from base 1. The V and J genes are TRBV19 and TRBJ1-5; too little of a D gene remains to name it. This TCR was sampled from a female donor with multiple sclerosis, enrolled in a pregnancy study. The sequenced sample was CD8+ T cells from peripheral blood mononuclear cells, obtained in the second trimester of pregnancy. The CDR3 protein sequence reads: CASSIDFSGFSNQPQHF. The nucleotide sequence reads TGTGCCAGTAGTATAGATTTCTCCGGGTTCAGCAATCAGCCCCAGCATTTT.